This T cell receptor beta chain was sequenced for a study of CD8+CD57+ T cells in acquired aplastic anemia. The wider study: CD4+ and CD8+ cells, once sorted, gave DNA averaging around 3.2 ug.

Trimming stripped 1 base from V and 1 base from J, with 10 bases between. Germline CDR1 and CDR2: SGHTA and FQGTGA. This CDR3 contains 15 residues. Those patients picked for sequencing had displayed CD8+CD57+ cell expansion on flow cytometry. The study sampled blood from patients who had received no therapy. Genomic DNA, the template, was used for profiling of the TCR beta VDJ and CDR3. TCRdb reprocessed the reads via MiXCR and lists one record per CDR3 protein. The repertoire holds roughly 250,000 distinct CDR3 sequences, 47% seen once, with approximately 7.8% in the top ten. The TCR comes from a human donor with aplastic anemia. Sequencing was performed on sorted CD4+, CD8+, or CD8+CD57+ T cells (not recorded which) from PBMCs. The V and J genes are TRBV7-3 and TRBJ1-1; D might be TRBD1 (5 bases). This CDR3 reads CASSLIGASNTEAFF. The CDR3, as DNA: TGTGCCAGCAGCTTAATAGGGGCCTCGAACACTGAAGCTTTCTTT.